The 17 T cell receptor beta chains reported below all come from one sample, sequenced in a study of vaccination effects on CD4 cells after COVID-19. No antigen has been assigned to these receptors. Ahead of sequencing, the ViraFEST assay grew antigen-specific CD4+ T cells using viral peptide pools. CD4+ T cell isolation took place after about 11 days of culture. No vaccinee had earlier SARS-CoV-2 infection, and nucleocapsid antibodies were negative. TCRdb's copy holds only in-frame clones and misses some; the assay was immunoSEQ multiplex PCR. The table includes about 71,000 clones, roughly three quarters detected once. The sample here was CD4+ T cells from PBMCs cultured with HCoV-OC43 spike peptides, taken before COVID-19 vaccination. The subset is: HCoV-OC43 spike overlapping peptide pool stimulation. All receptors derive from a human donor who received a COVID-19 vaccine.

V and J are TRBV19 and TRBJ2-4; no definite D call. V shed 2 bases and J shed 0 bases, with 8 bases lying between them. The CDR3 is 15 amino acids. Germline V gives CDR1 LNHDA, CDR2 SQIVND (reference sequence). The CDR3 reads CASSIMGLAKNIQYF. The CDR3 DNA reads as TGTGCCAGTAGTATAATGGGCCTAGCCAAAAACATTCAGTACTTC.

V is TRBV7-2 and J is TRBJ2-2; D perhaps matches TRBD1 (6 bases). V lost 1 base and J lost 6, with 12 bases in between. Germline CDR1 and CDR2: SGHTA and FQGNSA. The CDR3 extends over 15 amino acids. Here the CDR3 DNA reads TGTGCCAGCAGCTTAGTGACAGGCGGGCCCGGGGAGCTGTTTTTT. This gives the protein CASSLVTGGPGELFF.

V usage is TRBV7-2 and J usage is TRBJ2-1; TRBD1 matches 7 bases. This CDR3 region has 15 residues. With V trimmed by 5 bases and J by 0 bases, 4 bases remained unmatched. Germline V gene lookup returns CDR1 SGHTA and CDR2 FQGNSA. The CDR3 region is CASSEYRGSYNEQFF. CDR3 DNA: TGTGCCAGCAGCGAGTACAGGGGCTCCTACAATGAGCAGTTCTTC. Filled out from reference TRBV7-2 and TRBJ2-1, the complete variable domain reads GAGVSQSPSNKVTEKGKDVELRCDPISGHTALYWYRQSLGQGLEFLIYFQGNSAPDKSGLPSDRFSAERTGGSVSTLTIQRTQQEDSAVYLCASSEYRGSYNEQFFGPGTRLTVL.

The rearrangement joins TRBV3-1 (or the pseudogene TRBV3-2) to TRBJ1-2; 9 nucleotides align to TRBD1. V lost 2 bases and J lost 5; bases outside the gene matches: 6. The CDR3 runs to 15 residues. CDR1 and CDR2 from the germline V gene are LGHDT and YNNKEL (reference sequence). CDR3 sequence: CASSQTPGTGYGYTF. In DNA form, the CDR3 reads TGTGCCAGCAGCCAAACCCCCGGGACAGGGTATGGCTACACCTTC.

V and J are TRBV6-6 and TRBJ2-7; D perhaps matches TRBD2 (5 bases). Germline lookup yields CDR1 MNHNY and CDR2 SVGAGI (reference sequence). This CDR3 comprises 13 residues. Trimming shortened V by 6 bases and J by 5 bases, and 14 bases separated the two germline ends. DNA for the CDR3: TGTGCCAGCAGGGAGACGGGGTACGACGAGCAGTACGTC. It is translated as CASRETGYDEQYV.

CDR3 bases: TGTGCCAGCAGTGAAGCGCTTCGCTATGGCTACACCTTC. It encodes CASSEALRYGYTF. V and J are TRBV6-1 and TRBJ1-2; D unresolved. Germline V gene data show CDR1 as MNHNS and CDR2 as SASEGT. The CDR3 sequence is 13 residues long. The ends were cut back, 0 bases at V and 4 bases at J, with 6 bases in the middle.

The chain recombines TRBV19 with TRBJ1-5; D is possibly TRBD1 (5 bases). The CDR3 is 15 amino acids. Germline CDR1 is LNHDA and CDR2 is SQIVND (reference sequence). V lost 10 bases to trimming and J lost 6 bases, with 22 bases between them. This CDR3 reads CATLGIGAAGQPQHF. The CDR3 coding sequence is TGTGCCACCCTAGGGATCGGGGCCGCTGGTCAGCCCCAGCATTTT.

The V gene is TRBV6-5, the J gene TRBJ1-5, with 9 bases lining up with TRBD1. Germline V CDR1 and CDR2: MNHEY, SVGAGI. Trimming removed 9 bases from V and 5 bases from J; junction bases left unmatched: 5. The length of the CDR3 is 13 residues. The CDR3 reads CARLQGAYQPQHF. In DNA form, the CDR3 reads TGTGCCAGACTACAGGGGGCGTATCAGCCCCAGCATTTT.

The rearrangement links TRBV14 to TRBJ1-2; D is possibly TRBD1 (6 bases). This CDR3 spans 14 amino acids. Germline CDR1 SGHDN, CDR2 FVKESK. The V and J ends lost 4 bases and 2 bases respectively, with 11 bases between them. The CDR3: CASSPQGTNYGYTF. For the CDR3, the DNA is TGTGCCAGCAGCCCTCAGGGGACAAACTATGGCTACACCTTC.

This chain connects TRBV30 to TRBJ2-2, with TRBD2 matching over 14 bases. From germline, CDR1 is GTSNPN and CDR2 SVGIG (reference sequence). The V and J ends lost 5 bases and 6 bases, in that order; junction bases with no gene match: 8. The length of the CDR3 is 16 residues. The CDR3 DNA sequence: TGTGCCTGGGACCAGACTAGCGGGGGGGCTCCCGGGGAGCTGTTTTTT. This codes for CAWDQTSGGAPGELFF.

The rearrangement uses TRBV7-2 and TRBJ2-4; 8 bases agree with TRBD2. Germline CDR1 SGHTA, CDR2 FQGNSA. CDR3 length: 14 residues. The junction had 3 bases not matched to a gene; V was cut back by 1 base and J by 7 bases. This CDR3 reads CASSLEAGVNIQYF. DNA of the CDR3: TGTGCCAGCAGCTTAGAAGCGGGGGTGAACATTCAGTACTTC.

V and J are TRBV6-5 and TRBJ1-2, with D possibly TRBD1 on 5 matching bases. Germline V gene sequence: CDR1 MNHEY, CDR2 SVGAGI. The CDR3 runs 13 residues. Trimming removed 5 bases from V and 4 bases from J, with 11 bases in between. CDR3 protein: CASSTRVFYGYTF. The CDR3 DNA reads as TGTGCCAGCAGTACCAGGGTCTTCTATGGCTACACCTTC.

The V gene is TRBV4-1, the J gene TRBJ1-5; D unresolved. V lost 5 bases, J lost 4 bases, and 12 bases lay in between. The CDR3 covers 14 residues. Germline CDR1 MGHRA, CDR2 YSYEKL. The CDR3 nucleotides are TGCGCCAGCAGCGAAGCCGGGAAAAATCAGCCCCAGCATTTT. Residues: CASSEAGKNQPQHF.

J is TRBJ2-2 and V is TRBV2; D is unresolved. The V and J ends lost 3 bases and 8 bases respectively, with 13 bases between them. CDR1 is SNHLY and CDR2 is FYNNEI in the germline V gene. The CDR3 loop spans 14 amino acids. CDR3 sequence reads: CASSDPPPGGELFF. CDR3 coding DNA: TGTGCCAGCAGTGACCCCCCGCCCGGGGGGGAGCTGTTTTTT.

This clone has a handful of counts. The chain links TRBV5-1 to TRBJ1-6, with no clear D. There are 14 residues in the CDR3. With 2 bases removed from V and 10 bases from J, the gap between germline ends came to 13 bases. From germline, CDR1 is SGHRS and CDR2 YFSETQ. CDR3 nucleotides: TGCGCCAGCAGCTTATTAGACCTGGGGTCACCCCTCCACTTT. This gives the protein CASSLLDLGSPLHF.

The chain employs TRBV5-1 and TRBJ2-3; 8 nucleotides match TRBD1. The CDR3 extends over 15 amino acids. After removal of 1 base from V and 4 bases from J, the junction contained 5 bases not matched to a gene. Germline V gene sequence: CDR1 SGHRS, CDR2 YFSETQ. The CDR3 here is CASSLSQGASDTQYF. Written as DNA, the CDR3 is TGCGCCAGCAGCTTGAGCCAGGGGGCATCAGATACGCAGTATTTT.

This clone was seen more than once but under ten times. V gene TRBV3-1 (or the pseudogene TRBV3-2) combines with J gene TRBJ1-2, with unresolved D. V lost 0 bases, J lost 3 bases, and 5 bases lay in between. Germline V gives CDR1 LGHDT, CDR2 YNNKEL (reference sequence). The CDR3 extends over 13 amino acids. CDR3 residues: CASSQEWDYGYTF. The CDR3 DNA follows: TGTGCCAGCAGCCAAGAATGGGACTATGGCTACACCTTC.